The 17 T cell receptor beta chains below all came from one sample that was sequenced in a study of T cell changes during pregnancy in multiple sclerosis. Some clones are missing from TCRdb's copy, which holds only in-frame ones; the method was immunoSEQ multiplex PCR. The repertoire holds roughly 56,000 clones, with over 75% as singletons. This specimen was peripheral blood, taken in the first trimester of pregnancy. The source of these receptors is a female donor with multiple sclerosis, enrolled in a pregnancy study.

The V and J genes are TRBV9 and TRBJ1-4; 7 bases match TRBD1. The germline V gene has CDR1 SGDLS and CDR2 YYNGEE. The V segment lost 4 bases and the J segment 8 bases; nucleotides outside the gene matches: 11. This CDR3 comprises 15 residues. CDR3 protein: CASSPGTAVNEKLFF. In nucleotides, the CDR3 is TGTGCCAGCAGCCCCGGGACAGCCGTTAACGAAAAACTGTTTTTT. Combining the CDR3 with reference TRBV9 and TRBJ1-4 gives the whole variable domain DSGVTQTPKHLITATGQRVTLRCSPRSGDLSVYWYQQSLDQGLQFLIQYYNGEERAKGNILERFSAQQFPDLHSELNLSSLELGDSALYFCASSPGTAVNEKLFFGSGTQLSVL.

The J gene is TRBJ1-2, the V gene TRBV18; D possibly corresponds to TRBD1 (6 bases). CDR1 is KGHSH and CDR2 is LQKENI in the germline V gene. V dropped 2 bases and J dropped 6 bases, with 16 bases sitting between them. The length of the CDR3 is 15 residues. The CDR3 nucleotides read TGTGCCAGCTCACCAGGATCAGGGGATGGGAATGGCTACACCTTC. This codes for CASSPGSGDGNGYTF.

This sequence joins TRBV6-6 and TRBJ2-7; D perhaps matches TRBD1 (6 bases). Germline V gene lookup returns CDR1 MNHNY and CDR2 SVGAGI (reference sequence). V was pared by 5 bases and J by 4 bases, with 9 bases between. This CDR3 is built from 12 residues. The CDR3 region is CASSPGQYEQYF. The CDR3 nucleotides read TGTGCCAGCAGTCCCGGACAGTACGAGCAGTACTTC.

This clone appeared a few times. CDR3 residues: CASSLVQNEAFF. CDR3 nucleotide sequence: TGTGCCAGCAGCCTCGTACAAAACGAAGCTTTCTTT. The chain has TRBV7-2 and TRBJ1-1; no reliable D call. Germline-derived CDR1 and CDR2 are SGHTA and FQGNSA. The CDR3 has 12 amino acids. Trimming took off 5 bases at V and 8 bases at J, with 12 bases between the two ends.

This chain uses TRBV6-1 with TRBJ1-5; maybe TRBD1 (6 bases). V lost 2 bases and J 2 bases, leaving 7 bases between the germline ends. CDR1 is MNHNS and CDR2 is SASEGT in the germline V gene. The CDR3 extends over 14 amino acids. The chain's CDR3 is CASSEPGGNQPQHF. The CDR3 DNA reads as TGTGCCAGCAGTGAACCAGGGGGCAATCAGCCCCAGCATTTT.

This clone has just a few counts. This chain's CDR3 is CASSPHSSGANTGELFF. The CDR3 DNA reads TGCGCCAGCAGCCCACATAGCAGCGGGGCGAACACCGGGGAGCTGTTTTTT. V gene TRBV4-1 combines with J gene TRBJ2-2; 7 bases align to TRBD2. Germline V gene lookup returns CDR1 MGHRA and CDR2 YSYEKL. The CDR3 runs to 17 residues. V shed 4 bases, J shed 0 bases, and the junction held 8 bases outside the gene matches.

The chain is built from TRBV28 and TRBJ2-7; no reliable D call. The CDR3 has 13 amino acids. Germline CDR1 is MDHEN and CDR2 is SYDVKM. V was pared by 6 bases and J by 0 bases, with 9 bases between. This CDR3 reads CASSRQSSYEQYF. The DNA for the CDR3 is TGTGCCAGCAGCAGACAAAGCTCCTACGAGCAGTACTTC. Drawing the rest from reference TRBV28 and TRBJ2-7, the complete variable domain is DVKVTQSSRYLVKRTGEKVFLECVQDMDHENMFWYRQDPGLGLRLIYFSYDVKMKEKGDIPEGYSVSREKKERFSLILESASTNQTSMYLCASSRQSSYEQYFGPGTRLTVT.

This clone showed up just once. This chain uses TRBV7-9 with TRBJ1-2; TRBD1 matches at 7 bases. The V segment lost 4 bases and the J segment 8 bases; nucleotides outside the gene matches: 10. The V gene's germline CDR1 is SEHNR and CDR2 FQNEAQ (reference sequence). The length of the CDR3 is 14 residues. CDR3 nucleotide sequence: TGTGCCAGCAGCTCCATGGTGGGACAGAAAGGCTACACCTTC. Translating gives CASSSMVGQKGYTF.

The J gene is TRBJ2-1, the V gene TRBV9; D possibly corresponds to TRBD2 (6 bases). Trimming left V 3 bases short and J 1 base short, with 17 bases between. Germline V CDR1 and CDR2: SGDLS, YYNGEE. The CDR3 is 17 amino acids. In DNA form, the CDR3 reads TGTGCCAGCAGCGATTCAGCTCTAGCGACTTCCTACAATGAGCAGTTCTTC. This translates into CASSDSALATSYNEQFF.

Only one count was recorded for this clone. The CDR3 bases are TGTGCCAGCAGTTTTCGGGACATCCGGAATAGCAATCAGCCCCAGCATTTT. This encodes CASSFRDIRNSNQPQHF. The J gene is TRBJ1-5, the V gene TRBV28, with TRBD1 as a possible D gene (6 bases). Germline-derived CDR1 and CDR2 are MDHEN and SYDVKM. V was clipped by 3 bases and J by 0 bases, with 15 bases between them. The CDR3 loop spans 17 amino acids.

The chain links TRBV5-4 to TRBJ1-1; 12 nucleotides agree with TRBD1. This CDR3 is built from 17 residues. Looked up from germline, CDR1 is SGHNT and CDR2 is YYREEE (reference sequence). The ends lost 4 bases at V and 2 bases at J; junction bases unmatched: 9. CDR3 sequence reads: CASSPPGTGGGNTEAFF. The CDR3 nucleotides read TGTGCCAGCAGCCCGCCCGGGACAGGGGGCGGAAACACTGAAGCTTTCTTT.

Note on this clone: This may be a read error, as it is one base from a much larger clone. V is TRBV4-2 and J is TRBJ1-1; weak D call: TRBD1 (5 bases). CDR3 size: 15 residues. Germline V gene data show CDR1 as LGHNA and CDR2 as YNFKEQ. Here the CDR3 DNA reads TGTGCCAACAGCCAAGATGAGACAGAGAACACTGAAGCTTTCTTT. Translated: CANSQDETENTEAFF.

The J gene is TRBJ1-5, the V gene TRBV19; TRBD1 matches at 7 bases. CDR1 is LNHDA and CDR2 is SQIVND in the germline V gene (reference sequence). The junction had 3 bases not matched to a gene; V was cut back by 5 bases and J by 2 bases. CDR3 size: 14 residues. This CDR3 reads CASSFQGGNQPQHF. The DNA for the CDR3 is TGTGCCAGTAGTTTCCAGGGGGGCAATCAGCCCCAGCATTTT. Supplemented by reference TRBV19 and TRBJ1-5, the full variable domain reads DGGITQSPKYLFRKEGQNVTLSCEQNLNHDAMYWYRQDPGQGLRLIYYSQIVNDFQKGDIAEGYSVSREKKESFPLTVTSAQKNPTAFYLCASSFQGGNQPQHFGDGTRLSIL.

This clone appeared once. Distinct nucleotide sequences in the sample also encode this CDR3. This chain links TRBV5-1 with TRBJ2-5, with TRBD2 identical over 14 bases. V was clipped by 3 bases and J by 4 bases; unmatched bases: 2. CDR3 length: 15 residues. CDR1 and CDR2 from the germline V gene are SGHRS and YFSETQ. The CDR3 DNA reads as TGCGCCAGCAGCTCTGGACTAGCGGGAGGAGAGACCCAGTACTTC. Its protein product is CASSSGLAGGETQYF.

This clone appeared a few times. V is TRBV7-2 and J is TRBJ2-3; D gene ambiguous. V was shortened by 1 base and J by 2 bases, with 10 bases between the two germline ends. CDR3 length equals 15 residues. Germline V gene sequence: CDR1 SGHTA, CDR2 FQGNSA. The DNA of the CDR3 is TGTGCCAGCAGCTTAGATTTGGCTGTCACAGATACGCAGTATTTT. Translated, it gives CASSLDLAVTDTQYF. Complete variable domain (other parts from reference TRBV7-2 and TRBJ2-3): GAGVSQSPSNKVTEKGKDVELRCDPISGHTALYWYRQSLGQGLEFLIYFQGNSAPDKSGLPSDRFSAERTGGSVSTLTIQRTQQEDSAVYLCASSLDLAVTDTQYFGPGTRLTVL.

J is TRBJ1-4 and V is TRBV6-1, with D uncertain. V was trimmed by 1 base and J by 8 bases, leaving 20 bases between them. CDR3 size: 17 residues. CDR1 is MNHNS and CDR2 is SASEGT in the germline V gene. The CDR3 sequence: CASSEGGFVRTWEKLFF. DNA of the CDR3: TGTGCCAGCAGTGAAGGAGGATTTGTCAGAACATGGGAAAAACTGTTTTTT.

This chain connects TRBV7-6 to TRBJ2-1; TRBD1 agrees at 12 bases. CDR3 length: 16 residues. Germline assignment: CDR1 SGHVS and CDR2 FNYEAQ. Losses at the gene ends were 5 bases for V and 8 bases for J; bases not matched to a gene: 10. CDR3 amino acids: CASSLRGQGARHEQFF. CDR3 nucleotides: TGTGCCAGCAGCCTAAGGGGACAGGGGGCGCGTCATGAGCAGTTCTTC.